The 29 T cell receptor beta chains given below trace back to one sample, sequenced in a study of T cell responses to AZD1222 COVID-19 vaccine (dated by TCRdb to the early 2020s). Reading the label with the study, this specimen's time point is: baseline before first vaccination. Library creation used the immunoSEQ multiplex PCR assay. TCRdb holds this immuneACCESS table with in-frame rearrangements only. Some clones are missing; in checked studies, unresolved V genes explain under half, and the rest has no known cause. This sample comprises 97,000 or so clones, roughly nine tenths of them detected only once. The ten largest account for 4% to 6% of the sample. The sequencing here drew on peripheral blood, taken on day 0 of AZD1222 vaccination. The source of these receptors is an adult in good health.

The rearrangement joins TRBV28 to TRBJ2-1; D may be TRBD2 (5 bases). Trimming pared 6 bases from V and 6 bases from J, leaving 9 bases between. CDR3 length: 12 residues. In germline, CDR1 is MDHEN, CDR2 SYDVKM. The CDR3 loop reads CASSGLANEQFF. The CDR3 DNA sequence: TGTGCCAGCAGCGGACTGGCCAATGAGCAGTTCTTC.

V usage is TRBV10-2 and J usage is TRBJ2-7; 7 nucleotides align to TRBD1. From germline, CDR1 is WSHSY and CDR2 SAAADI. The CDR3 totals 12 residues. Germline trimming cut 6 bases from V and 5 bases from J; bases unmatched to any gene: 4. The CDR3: CASSAGGNEQYF. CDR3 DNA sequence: TGCGCCAGCAGCGCAGGGGGAAACGAGCAGTACTTC.

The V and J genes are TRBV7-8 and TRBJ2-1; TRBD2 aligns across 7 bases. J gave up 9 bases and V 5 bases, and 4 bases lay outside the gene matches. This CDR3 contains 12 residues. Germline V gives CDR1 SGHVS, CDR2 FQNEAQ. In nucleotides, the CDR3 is TGTGCCAGCAGCGAGCGGGGCTTTGAGCAGTTCTTC. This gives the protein CASSERGFEQFF.

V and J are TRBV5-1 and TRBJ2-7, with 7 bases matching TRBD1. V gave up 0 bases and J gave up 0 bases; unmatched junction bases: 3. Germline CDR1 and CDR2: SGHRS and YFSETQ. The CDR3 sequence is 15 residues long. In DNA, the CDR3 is TGCGCCAGCAGCTTGGAGGGACAGACCTCCTACGAGCAGTACTTC. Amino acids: CASSLEGQTSYEQYF.

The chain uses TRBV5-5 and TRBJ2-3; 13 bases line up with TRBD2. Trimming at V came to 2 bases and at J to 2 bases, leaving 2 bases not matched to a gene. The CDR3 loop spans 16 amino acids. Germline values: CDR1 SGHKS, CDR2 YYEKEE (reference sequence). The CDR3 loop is CASSLGLAGDTDTQYF. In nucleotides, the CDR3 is TGTGCCAGCAGCTTAGGACTAGCGGGGGACACAGATACGCAGTATTTT.

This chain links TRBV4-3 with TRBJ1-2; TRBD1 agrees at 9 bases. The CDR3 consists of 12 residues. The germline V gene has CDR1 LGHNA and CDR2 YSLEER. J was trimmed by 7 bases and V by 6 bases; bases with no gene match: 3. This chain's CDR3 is CASSSTGGGYTF. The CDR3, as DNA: TGCGCCAGCAGTTCGACAGGGGGTGGCTACACCTTC.

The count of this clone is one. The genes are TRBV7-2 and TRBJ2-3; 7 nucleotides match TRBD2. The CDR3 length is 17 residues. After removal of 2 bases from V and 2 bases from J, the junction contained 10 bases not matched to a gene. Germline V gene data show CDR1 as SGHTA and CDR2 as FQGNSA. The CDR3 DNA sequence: TGTGCCAGCAGCTTATACAGTCGCGGGAGTACCACAGATACGCAGTATTTT. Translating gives CASSLYSRGSTTDTQYF.

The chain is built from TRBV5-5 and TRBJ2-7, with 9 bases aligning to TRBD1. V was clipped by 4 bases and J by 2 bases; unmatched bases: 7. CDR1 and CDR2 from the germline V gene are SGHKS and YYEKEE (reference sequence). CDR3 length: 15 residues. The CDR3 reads CASSPRDRVPYEQYF. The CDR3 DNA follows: TGTGCCAGCAGCCCCCGGGACAGGGTCCCCTACGAGCAGTACTTC.

CDR3 DNA sequence: TGTGCCAGCAGCGTAGGGCTAGCAGACAATGAGCAGTTCTTC. It yields the protein CASSVGLADNEQFF. The rearrangement joins TRBV9 to TRBJ2-1; D might be TRBD2 (5 bases). CDR1 SGDLS and CDR2 YYNGEE come from the germline V gene. Trimming left V 0 bases short and J 5 bases short, with 9 bases between. This CDR3 is built from 14 residues. Using reference TRBV9 and TRBJ2-1 for the parts outside the CDR3, the full variable domain is DSGVTQTPKHLITATGQRVTLRCSPRSGDLSVYWYQQSLDQGLQFLIQYYNGEERAKGNILERFSAQQFPDLHSELNLSSLELGDSALYFCASSVGLADNEQFFGPGTRLTVL.

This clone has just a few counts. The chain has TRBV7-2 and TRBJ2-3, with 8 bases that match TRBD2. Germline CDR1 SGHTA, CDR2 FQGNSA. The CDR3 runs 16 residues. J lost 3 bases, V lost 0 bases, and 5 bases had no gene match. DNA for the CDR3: TGTGCCAGCAGCTTAGCGTTGGGACTAGGTACAGATACGCAGTATTTT. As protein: CASSLALGLGTDTQYF.

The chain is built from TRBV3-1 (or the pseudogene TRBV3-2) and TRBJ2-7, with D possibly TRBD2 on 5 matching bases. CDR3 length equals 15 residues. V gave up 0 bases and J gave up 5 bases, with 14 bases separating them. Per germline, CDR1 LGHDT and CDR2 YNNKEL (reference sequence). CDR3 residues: CASSQDFLAWDEQYF. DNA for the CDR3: TGTGCCAGCAGCCAAGATTTCCTAGCTTGGGACGAGCAGTACTTC.

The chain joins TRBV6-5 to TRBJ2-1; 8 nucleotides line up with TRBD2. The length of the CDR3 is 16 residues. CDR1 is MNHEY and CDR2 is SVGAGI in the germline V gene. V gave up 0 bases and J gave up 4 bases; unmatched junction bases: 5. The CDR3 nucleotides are TGTGCCAGCAGTTACTCGGTTGCGGGAGGTTACAATGAGCAGTTCTTC. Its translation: CASSYSVAGGYNEQFF.

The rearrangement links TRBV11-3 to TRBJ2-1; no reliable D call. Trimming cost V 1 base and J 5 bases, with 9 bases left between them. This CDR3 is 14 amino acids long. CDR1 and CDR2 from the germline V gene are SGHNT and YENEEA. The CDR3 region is CASSLGAGNNEQFF. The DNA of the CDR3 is TGTGCCAGCAGCTTAGGAGCAGGAAACAATGAGCAGTTCTTC.

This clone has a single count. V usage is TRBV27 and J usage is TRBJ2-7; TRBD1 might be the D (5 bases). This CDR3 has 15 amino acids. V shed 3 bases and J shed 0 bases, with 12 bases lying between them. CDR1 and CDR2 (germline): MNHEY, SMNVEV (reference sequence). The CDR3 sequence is CASSLGQWSSYEQYF. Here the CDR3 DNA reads TGTGCCAGCAGTTTGGGGCAGTGGAGCTCCTACGAGCAGTACTTC.

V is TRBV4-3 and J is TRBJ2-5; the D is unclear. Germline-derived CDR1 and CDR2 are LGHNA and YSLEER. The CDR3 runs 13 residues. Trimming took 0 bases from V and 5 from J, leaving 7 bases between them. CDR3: CASSQEARETQYF. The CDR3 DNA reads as TGCGCCAGCAGCCAAGAAGCGAGGGAGACCCAGTACTTC.

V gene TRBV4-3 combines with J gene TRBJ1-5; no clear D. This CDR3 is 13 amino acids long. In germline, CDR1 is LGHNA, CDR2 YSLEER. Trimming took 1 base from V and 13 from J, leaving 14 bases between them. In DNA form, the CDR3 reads TGCGCCAGCAGCCAAGGAGTGAGAGGCAATCAGCATTTT. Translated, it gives CASSQGVRGNQHF.

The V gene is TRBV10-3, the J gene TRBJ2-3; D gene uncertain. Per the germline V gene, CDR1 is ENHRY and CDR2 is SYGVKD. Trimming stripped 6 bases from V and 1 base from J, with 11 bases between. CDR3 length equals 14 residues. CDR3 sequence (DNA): TGTGCCATCAGAGGCCCCCGGGGCACAGATACGCAGTATTTT. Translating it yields CAIRGPRGTDTQYF.

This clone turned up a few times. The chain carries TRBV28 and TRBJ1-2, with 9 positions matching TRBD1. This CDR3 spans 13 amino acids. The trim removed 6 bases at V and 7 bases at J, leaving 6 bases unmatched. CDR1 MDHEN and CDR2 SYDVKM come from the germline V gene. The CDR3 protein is CASSRDRAPGYTF. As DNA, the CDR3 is TGTGCCAGCAGCAGGGACAGGGCTCCTGGCTACACCTTC.

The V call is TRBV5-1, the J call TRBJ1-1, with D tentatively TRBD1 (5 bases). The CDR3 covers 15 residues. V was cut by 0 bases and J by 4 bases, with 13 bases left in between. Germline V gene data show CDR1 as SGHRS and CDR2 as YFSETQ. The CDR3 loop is CASSLGYGGGTEAFF. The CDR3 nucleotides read TGCGCCAGCAGCTTGGGATATGGTGGGGGCACTGAAGCTTTCTTT.

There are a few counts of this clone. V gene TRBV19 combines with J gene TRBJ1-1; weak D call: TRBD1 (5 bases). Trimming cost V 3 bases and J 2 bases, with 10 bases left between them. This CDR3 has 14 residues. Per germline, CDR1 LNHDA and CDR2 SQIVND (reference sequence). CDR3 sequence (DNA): TGTGCCAGTAGTATGGGGGTCAGTAACACTGAAGCTTTCTTT. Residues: CASSMGVSNTEAFF. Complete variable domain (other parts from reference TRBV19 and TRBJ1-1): DGGITQSPKYLFRKEGQNVTLSCEQNLNHDAMYWYRQDPGQGLRLIYYSQIVNDFQKGDIAEGYSVSREKKESFPLTVTSAQKNPTAFYLCASSMGVSNTEAFFGQGTRLTVV.

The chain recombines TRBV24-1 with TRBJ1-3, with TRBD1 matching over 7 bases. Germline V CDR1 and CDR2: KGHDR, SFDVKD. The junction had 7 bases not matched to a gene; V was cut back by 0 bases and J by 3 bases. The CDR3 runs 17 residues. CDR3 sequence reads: CATSDLLRGVGGNTIYF. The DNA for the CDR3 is TGTGCCACCAGTGATTTGCTCAGGGGGGTAGGTGGAAACACCATATATTTT.

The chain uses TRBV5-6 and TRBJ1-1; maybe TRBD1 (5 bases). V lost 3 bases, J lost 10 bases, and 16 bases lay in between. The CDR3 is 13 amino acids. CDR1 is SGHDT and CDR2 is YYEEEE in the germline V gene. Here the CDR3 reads CASSSSGGMSAFF. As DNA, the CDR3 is TGTGCCAGCAGCTCATCGGGGGGGATGTCAGCTTTCTTT.

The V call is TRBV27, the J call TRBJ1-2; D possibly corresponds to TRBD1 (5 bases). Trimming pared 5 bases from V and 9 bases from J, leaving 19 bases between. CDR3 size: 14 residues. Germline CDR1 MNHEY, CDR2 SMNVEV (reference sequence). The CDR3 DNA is TGTGCCAGCAGTATGACAGCCCAACTCGAGCGCTACACCTTC. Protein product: CASSMTAQLERYTF.

Written as DNA, the CDR3 is TGTGCCAGCAGTGAAGTAGGGGGTCCCCAGCATTTT. The encoded protein is CASSEVGGPQHF. V and J are TRBV6-1 and TRBJ1-5, with D perhaps TRBD1 (6 bases). The CDR3 is 12 amino acids. Germline V gene sequence: CDR1 MNHNS, CDR2 SASEGT. V lost 1 base and J 10 bases, leaving 8 bases between the germline ends.

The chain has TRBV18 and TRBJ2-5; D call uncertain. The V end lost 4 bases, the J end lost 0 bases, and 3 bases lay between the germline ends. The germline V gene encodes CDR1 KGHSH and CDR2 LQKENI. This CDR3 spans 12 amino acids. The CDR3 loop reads CASSRYQETQYF. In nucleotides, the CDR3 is TGTGCCAGCTCACGGTACCAAGAGACCCAGTACTTC.

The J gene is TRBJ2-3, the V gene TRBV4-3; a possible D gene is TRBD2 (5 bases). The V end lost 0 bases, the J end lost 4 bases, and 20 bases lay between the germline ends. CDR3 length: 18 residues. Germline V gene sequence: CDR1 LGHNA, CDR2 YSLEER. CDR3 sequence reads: CASSQDSPGGGSPDTQYF. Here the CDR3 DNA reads TGCGCCAGCAGCCAAGATTCCCCAGGAGGTGGGAGCCCAGATACGCAGTATTTT.

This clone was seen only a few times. In nucleotides, the CDR3 is TGTGCCAGCAGCTTACTGGGACAGGGGCCCAATGAGCAGTTCTTC. It encodes CASSLLGQGPNEQFF. The chain couples TRBV11-2 to TRBJ2-1; TRBD1 matches 10 bases. This CDR3 is 15 amino acids long. Germline CDR1 SGHAT, CDR2 FQNNGV. The trim removed 2 bases at V and 6 bases at J, leaving 4 bases unmatched.

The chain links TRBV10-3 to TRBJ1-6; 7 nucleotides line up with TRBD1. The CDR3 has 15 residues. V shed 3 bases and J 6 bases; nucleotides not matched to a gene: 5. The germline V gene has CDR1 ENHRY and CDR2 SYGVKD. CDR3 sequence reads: CAISEKGAGNSPLHF. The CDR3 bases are TGTGCCATCAGTGAAAAGGGGGCAGGTAATTCACCCCTCCACTTT.

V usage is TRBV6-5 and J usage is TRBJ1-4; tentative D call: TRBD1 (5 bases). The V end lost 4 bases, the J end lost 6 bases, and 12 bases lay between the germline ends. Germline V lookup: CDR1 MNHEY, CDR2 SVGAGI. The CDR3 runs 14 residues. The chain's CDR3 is CASSWGRTDEKLFF. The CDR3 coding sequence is TGTGCCAGCAGTTGGGGCCGTACCGATGAAAAACTGTTTTTT.